The clone carrying this T cell receptor beta chain was recorded once. Trimming took 3 bases from V and 7 from J; bases not matched to a gene: 11. The CDR3 contains 16 residues. Germline assignment: CDR1 LGHDT and CDR2 YNNKEL (reference sequence). The sample belongs to a study of blood T cell repertoires in COVID-19. Using immunoSEQ multiplex PCR, the repertoire was profiled, and TCRdb retains in-frame clones only, with some absent. The top ten hold around 5% of the sample, which has 30,000 to 40,000 clones, approximately 86% seen once. The clonotype originates from a woman older than 75 with active or convalescent COVID-19. The chain couples TRBV3-1 (or the pseudogene TRBV3-2) to TRBJ2-1; 8 bases line up with TRBD1. What was sequenced was peripheral blood. As DNA, the CDR3 is TGTGCCAGCAGCCAGCCCAGGGGGCCCGTTCCAAATGAGCAGTTCTTC. Amino acid sequence: CASSQPRGPVPNEQFF.